A selection of T cell receptor beta chains follows, all from one sample in a study of shared clonotypes between healthy human individuals. TCRdb's table, derived via immunoSEQ multiplex PCR, lists solely in-frame clones and lacks some. The data show about 2 million clones, approximately 94% seen once. The specimen was naive CD8+ T cells sorted from blood. Receptor source: a man younger than 35 in good health. Both conserved end residues are trimmed from each CDR3. Size values are once, few and many counts, or a class for expanded clones, and some rows have none.

V gene,J gene,clone size,CDR3 protein
TRBV9,TRBJ2-3,-,ASTEDTRTDTQY
TRBV7-9,TRBJ2-3,-,ASSIVGGSTDTQY
TRBV4-3,TRBJ2-1,-,ASSQDLGNEQF
TRBV12-1,TRBJ1-2,once,ASSFKGEGGQRCSPPNYGYT
TRBV9,TRBJ1-4,-,ASSAWTGGGEKLF
TRBV5-1,TRBJ1-5,-,ASSVGYNQPQH
TRBV7-6,TRBJ1-6,few,ASSLQTNSPLH
TRBV28,TRBJ1-2,-,ASSFPTASLYGYT
TRBV19,TRBJ1-2,-,ASSIDLESLGYT
TRBV5-4,TRBJ1-2,-,ASSLFTDPGYT
TRBV6-5,TRBJ2-7,once,ASSLTGPYEQY
TRBV6-6,TRBJ2-7,-,ASSLAGGYEQY
TRBV27,TRBJ2-1,-,ASSFSRVKYGSNEQF
TRBV5-4,TRBJ2-3,-,ASSGGTSGSTTDTQY